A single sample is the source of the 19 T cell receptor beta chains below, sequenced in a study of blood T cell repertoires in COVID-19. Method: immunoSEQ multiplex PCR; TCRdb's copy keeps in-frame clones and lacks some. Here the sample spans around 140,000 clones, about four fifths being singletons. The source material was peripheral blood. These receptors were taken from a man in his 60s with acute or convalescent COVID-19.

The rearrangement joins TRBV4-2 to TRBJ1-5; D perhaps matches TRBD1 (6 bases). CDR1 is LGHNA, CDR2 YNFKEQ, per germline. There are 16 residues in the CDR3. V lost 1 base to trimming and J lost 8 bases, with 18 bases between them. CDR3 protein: CASSQVHRAIWEPQHF. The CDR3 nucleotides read TGTGCCAGCAGCCAAGTGCACAGGGCAATCTGGGAGCCCCAGCATTTT.

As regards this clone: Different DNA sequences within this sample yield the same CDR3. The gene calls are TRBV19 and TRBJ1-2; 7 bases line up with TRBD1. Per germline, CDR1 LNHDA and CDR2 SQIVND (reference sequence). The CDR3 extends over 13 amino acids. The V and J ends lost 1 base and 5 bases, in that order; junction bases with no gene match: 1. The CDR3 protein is CASSIGQGYGYTF. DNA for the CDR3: TGTGCCAGTAGTATAGGACAGGGTTATGGCTACACCTTC.

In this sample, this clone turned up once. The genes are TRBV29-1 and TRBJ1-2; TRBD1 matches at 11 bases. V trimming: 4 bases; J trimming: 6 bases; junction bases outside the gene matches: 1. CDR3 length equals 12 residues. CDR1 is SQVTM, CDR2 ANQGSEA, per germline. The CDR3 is CSVGTGGDGYTF. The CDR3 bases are TGCAGCGTTGGGACAGGGGGCGATGGCTACACCTTC.

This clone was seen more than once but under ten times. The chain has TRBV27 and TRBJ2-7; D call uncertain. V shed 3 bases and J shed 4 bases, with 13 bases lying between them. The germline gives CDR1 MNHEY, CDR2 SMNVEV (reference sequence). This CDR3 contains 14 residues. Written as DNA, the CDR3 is TGTGCCAGCAGTTTTCGAGAACAGACGTACGAGCAGTACTTC. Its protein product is CASSFREQTYEQYF.

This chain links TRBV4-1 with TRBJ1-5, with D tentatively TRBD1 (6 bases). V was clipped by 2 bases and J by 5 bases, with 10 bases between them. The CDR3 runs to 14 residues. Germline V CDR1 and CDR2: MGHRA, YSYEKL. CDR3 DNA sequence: TGCGCCAGCAGCCAATTTCCAGGGGATCAGCCCCAGCATTTT. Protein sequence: CASSQFPGDQPQHF.

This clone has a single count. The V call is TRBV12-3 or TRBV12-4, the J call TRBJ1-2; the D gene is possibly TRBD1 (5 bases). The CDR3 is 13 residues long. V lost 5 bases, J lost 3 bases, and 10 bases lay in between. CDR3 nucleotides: TGTGCCAGCAGTCCGACAGTAGACTATGGCTACACCTTC. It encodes CASSPTVDYGYTF.

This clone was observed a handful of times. In DNA form, the CDR3 reads TGTGCCAGCAGCGGCGAAGGGGGAGGGTTGGAGACCCAGTACTTC. Amino acids: CASSGEGGGLETQYF. This rearrangement joins TRBV9 to TRBJ2-5, with D tentatively TRBD2 (7 bases). From germline, CDR1 is SGDLS and CDR2 YYNGEE. This CDR3 comprises 15 residues. Trimming shortened V by 3 bases and J by 5 bases, and 17 bases separated the two germline ends.

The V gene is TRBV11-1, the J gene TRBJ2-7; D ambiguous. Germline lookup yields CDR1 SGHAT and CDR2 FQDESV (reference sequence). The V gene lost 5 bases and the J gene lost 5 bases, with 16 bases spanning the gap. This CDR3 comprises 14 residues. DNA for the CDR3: TGTGCCAGCAGCCCCGGTGTCGGAGTAAACGAGCAGTACTTC. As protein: CASSPGVGVNEQYF.

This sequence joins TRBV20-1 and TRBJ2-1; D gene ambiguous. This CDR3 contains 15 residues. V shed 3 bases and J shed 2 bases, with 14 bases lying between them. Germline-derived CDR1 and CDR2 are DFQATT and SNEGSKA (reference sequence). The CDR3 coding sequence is TGCAGTGCTAGTGACGTAGGCCAGGCCTACAATGAGCAGTTCTTC. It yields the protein CSASDVGQAYNEQFF.

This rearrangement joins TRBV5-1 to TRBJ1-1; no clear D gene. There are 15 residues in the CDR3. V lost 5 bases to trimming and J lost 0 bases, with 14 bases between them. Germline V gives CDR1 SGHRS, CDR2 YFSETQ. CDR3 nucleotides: TGCGCCAGCAGTCAGATTTCGAGGGTGAACACTGAAGCTTTCTTT. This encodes CASSQISRVNTEAFF.

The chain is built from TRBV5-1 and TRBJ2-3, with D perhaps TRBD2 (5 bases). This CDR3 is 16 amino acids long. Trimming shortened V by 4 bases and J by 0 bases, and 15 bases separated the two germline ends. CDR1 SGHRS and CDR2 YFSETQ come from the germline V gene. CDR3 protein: CASSPRTSLSTDTQYF. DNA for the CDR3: TGCGCCAGCAGCCCCAGGACTTCTCTAAGCACAGATACGCAGTATTTT.

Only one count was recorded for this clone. CDR3 sequence: CASTPRVGGDEQFF. In DNA form, the CDR3 reads TGTGCCAGCACCCCTCGAGTGGGGGGGGATGAGCAGTTCTTC. This chain joins TRBV6-2 or TRBV6-3 and TRBJ2-1; 7 bases are shared with TRBD2. The CDR3 is 14 residues long. Germline assignment: CDR1 MNHEY and CDR2 SVGEGT. V dropped 7 bases and J dropped 8; count of bases not matched to a gene: 11.

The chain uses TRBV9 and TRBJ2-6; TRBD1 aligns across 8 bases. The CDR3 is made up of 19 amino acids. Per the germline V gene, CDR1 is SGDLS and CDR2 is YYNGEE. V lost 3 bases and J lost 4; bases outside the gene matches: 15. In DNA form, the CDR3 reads TGTGCCAGCAGCGCCCGGGACAGGCCCTCCTTGGGGGGGGCCAACGTCCTGACTTTC. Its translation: CASSARDRPSLGGANVLTF.

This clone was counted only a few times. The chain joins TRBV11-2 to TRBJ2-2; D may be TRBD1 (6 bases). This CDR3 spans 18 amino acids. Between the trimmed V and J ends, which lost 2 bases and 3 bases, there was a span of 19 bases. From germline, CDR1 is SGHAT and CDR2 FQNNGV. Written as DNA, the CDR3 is TGTGCCAGCAGCTTACAAGGCCTCCACAGGGTTGACACCGGGGAGCTGTTTTTT. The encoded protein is CASSLQGLHRVDTGELFF.

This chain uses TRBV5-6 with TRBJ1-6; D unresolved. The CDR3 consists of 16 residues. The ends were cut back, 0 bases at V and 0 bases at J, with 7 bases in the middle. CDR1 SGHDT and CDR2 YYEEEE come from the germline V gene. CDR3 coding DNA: TGTGCCAGCAGCTTGGGGGCGAGCTCCTATAATTCACCCCTCCACTTT. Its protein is CASSLGASSYNSPLHF. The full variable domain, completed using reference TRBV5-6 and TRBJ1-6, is DAGVTQSPTHLIKTRGQQVTLRCSPKSGHDTVSWYQQALGQGPQFIFQYYEEEERQRGNFPDRFSGHQFPNYSSELNVNALLLGDSALYLCASSLGASSYNSPLHFGNGTRLTVT.

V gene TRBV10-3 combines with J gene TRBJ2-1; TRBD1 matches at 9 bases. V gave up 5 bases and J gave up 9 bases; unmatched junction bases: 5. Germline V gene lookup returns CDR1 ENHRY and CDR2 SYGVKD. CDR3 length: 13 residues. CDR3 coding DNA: TGTGCCATCAGTAAAGGACAGGGGTTTGAGCAGTTCTTC. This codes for CAISKGQGFEQFF.

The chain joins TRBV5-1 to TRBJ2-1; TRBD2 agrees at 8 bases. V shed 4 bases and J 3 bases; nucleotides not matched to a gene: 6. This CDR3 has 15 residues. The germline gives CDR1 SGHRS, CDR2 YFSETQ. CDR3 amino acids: CASSPRGGGYNEQFF. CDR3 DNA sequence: TGCGCCAGCAGCCCCCGGGGGGGAGGCTACAATGAGCAGTTCTTC.

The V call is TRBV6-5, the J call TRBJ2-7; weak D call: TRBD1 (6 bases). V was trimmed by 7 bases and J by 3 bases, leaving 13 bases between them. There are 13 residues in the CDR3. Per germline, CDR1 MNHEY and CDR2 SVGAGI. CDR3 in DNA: TGTGCCAGCATGGGGGCGGTGGGCTACGAGCAGTACTTC. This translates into CASMGAVGYEQYF.

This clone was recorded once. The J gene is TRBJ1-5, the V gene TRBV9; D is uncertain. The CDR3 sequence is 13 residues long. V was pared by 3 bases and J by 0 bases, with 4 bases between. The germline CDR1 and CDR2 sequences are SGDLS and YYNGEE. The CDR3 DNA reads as TGTGCCAGCAGCGCCTATAGCAATCAGCCCCAGCATTTT. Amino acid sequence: CASSAYSNQPQHF.